This T cell receptor (beta chain) is from a study of blood T cell repertoires in COVID-19. Study overall: From T cells, B-cell-depleted T cells, or PBMCs came the material, which was cDNA or gDNA.

Using immunoSEQ multiplex PCR, the repertoire was profiled, and TCRdb retains in-frame clones only, with some absent. The sample lists under 75,000 clones, around 93% occurring once. The CDR3 loop spans 16 amino acids. Germline CDR1 and CDR2: SGHKS and YYEKEE (reference sequence). V lost 0 bases and J lost 4, with 11 bases in between. The rearrangement uses TRBV5-5 and TRBJ1-6, with no clear D. The sequencing sample was made of peripheral blood. The TCR comes from a man aged 50 or older with active COVID-19. The CDR3 sequence is CASSLVPGLYNSPLHF. CDR3 DNA: TGTGCCAGCAGCTTGGTTCCAGGATTGTATAATTCACCCCTCCACTTT.